This T cell receptor (beta chain) was profiled in a study of neurological immune-mediated disorders. Notes on the study in general: The greatest degree of TCR clonal expansion was observed in HTLV-1-associated myelopathy, with the lowest in multiple sclerosis, below that of healthy controls. Phylogenetic grouping assigned the repertoires of 18 of 34 multiple sclerosis patients to a single related-CDR3 cluster, representing a possible signature.

This CDR3 region has 15 residues. Per germline, CDR1 SGHTA and CDR2 FQGNSA. V lost 5 bases and J lost 3; bases outside the gene matches: 6. The unsorted libraries were prepared from 2 million PBMCs (stored at -80 C). This clonotype was found many times. Its antigen is currently unknown. Synthesis of cDNA was carried out by template-switch 5'RACE. The reaction used 10-nucleotide random UMIs. Each CDR3 protein gets one entry after TCRdb re-called the 5' RACE reads with MiXCR. The sample yields some 65,000 distinct CDR3 sequences, 4.1% seen once. The origin of this receptor is a middle-aged man with multiple sclerosis. This chain links TRBV7-2 with TRBJ1-5, with TRBD1 matching over 8 bases. The specimen was PBMCs. The CDR3 DNA is TGTGCCAGCAGCCAGAGACAGGGGATCAATCAGCCCCAGCATTTT. Translating gives CASSQRQGINQPQHF.